What follows describes a single T cell receptor beta chain. The investigators amplified TCR beta CDR3 regions from RNA transcripts. The HTBI primer set drove a first-round RT-PCR of the TCR CDR3. From the multiplex PCR reads, TCRdb called clonotypes with MiXCR, one entry per CDR3 protein. Of around 620,000 distinct CDR3 sequences listed, 40% to 55% were seen once; the top ten hold 15% to 20%. There are 15 residues in the CDR3. Trimming removed 2 bases at V and 0 bases at J, with 7 bases between. Germline CDR1 and CDR2: KGHDR and SFDVKD. This sample is part of a study of T cells in Graves' hyperthyroidism and ophthalmopathy.

This chain links TRBV24-1 with TRBJ1-5; no clear D. Sequenced material: peripheral blood or thyroid tissue (not recorded which). This TCR came from an adult woman with Graves' disease, either hyperthyroidism or ophthalmopathy (not recorded which). The DNA for the CDR3 is TGTGCCACCAGTGATTCCTCCACTAGCAATCAGCCCCAGCATTTT. Protein sequence: CATSDSSTSNQPQHF.